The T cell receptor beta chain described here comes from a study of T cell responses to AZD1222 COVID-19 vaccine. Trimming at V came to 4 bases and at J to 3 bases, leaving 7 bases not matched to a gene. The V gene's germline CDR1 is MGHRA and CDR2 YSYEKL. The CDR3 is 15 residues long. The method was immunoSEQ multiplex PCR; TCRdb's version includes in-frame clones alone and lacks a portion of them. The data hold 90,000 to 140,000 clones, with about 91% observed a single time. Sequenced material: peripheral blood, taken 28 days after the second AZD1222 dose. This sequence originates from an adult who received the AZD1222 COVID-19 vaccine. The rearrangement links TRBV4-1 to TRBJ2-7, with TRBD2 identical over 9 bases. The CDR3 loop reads CASSLRLAANYEQYF. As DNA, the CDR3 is TGCGCCAGCAGCCTTAGACTAGCGGCGAACTACGAGCAGTACTTC.